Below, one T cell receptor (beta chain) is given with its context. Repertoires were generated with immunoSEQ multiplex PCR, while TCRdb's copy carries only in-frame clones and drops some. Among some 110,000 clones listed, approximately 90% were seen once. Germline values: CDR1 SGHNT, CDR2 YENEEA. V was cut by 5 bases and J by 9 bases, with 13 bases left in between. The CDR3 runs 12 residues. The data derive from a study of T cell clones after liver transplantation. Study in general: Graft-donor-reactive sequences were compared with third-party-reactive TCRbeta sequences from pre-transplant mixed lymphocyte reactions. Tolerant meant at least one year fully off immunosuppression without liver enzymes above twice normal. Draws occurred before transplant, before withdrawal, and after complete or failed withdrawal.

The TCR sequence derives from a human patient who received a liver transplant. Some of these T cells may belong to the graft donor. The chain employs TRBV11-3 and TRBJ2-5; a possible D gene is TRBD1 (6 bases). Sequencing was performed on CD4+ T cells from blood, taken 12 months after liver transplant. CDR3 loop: CASSPSQGPQYF. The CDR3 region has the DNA TGTGCCAGCAGCCCCTCACAGGGCCCCCAGTACTTC.